This TCR beta chain was identified in a study of identical twins. Healthy Caucasians supplied all donations. Study-level findings and limits: There were fewer insertions in abundant cord blood beta clonotypes, but memory repertoires showed no such pattern.

TCRdb fed the 5' RACE reads into MiXCR, producing one record per CDR3 protein. The sample lists about 530,000 distinct CDR3 sequences, 20% to 25% occurring once. Worth noting for this clonotype: The antigen is unknown.

The same data also went into a second study, on yellow fever vaccine responses in identical twins. That report notes: It has been reported that, in twins, the vaccine T cell response seemed partly convergent and partly personalized.

The origin of this receptor is a woman aged 18-29 years in good health. Sample: CD4+ T cells sorted from blood.

DNA of the CDR3: TGTGCCAGCAGCCAAGGAGCACATACAGATACGCAGTATTTT. It codes for CASSQGAHTDTQYF. The chain has TRBV4-2 and TRBJ2-3; D remains unclear. The CDR3 contains 14 residues. V was cut by 1 base and J by 3 bases, with 8 bases left in between. Germline values: CDR1 LGHNA, CDR2 YNFKEQ.